The TCR beta chain under discussion was sequenced for a study of T cells in Graves' hyperthyroidism and ophthalmopathy. Study details: Peripheral blood sampling occurred at initial diagnosis, before any treatment.

The CDR3 regions of TCR beta were amplified from RNA transcripts. During a first-round RT-PCR of the TCR CDR3, the HTBI primer set was used. TCRdb itself ran the multiplex PCR reads through MiXCR, one entry per CDR3 protein. The sample has around 400,000 distinct CDR3 sequences, roughly 25% seen once; the top ten hold about 70%. Findings of the study overall: Separation of ophthalmopathy from stable hyperthyroidism was achieved by a 13 V-J model.

In the case of this clonotype: The antigen is unknown.

Between the trimmed V and J ends, which lost 4 bases and 4 bases, there was a span of 12 bases. The CDR3 totals 14 residues. Per the germline V gene, CDR1 is SGHRS and CDR2 is YFSETQ. This TCR came from a man between 45 and 60 years old with Graves' hyperthyroidism. The specimen was blood. This rearrangement joins TRBV5-1 to TRBJ1-5; D is possibly TRBD1 (6 bases). The CDR3 region is CASSRGGANQPQHF. The CDR3 DNA reads TGCGCCAGCAGCCGAGGGGGGGCGAATCAGCCCCAGCATTTT.